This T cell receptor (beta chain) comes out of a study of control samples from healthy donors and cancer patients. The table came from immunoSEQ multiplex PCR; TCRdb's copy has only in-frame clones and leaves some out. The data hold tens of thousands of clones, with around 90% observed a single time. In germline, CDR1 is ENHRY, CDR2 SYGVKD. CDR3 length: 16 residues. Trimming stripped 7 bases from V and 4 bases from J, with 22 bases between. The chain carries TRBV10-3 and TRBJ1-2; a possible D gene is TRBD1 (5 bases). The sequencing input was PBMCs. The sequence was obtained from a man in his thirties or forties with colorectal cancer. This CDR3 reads CAITPSTGQGGYGYTF. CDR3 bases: TGTGCCATCACCCCCTCCACGGGGCAGGGCGGCTATGGCTACACCTTC.